A single T cell receptor (beta chain) is shown here with its context. Antigen specificity is unknown. PCR amplification relied on 60 Vbeta primers (plus 13 Jbeta primers). TCRdb's table, derived via immunoSEQ multiplex PCR, lists solely in-frame clones and lacks some. The repertoire holds about 120,000 clones, 80% seen once, with approximately 0.22% in the top ten. This entry comes from a study of cytomegalovirus exposure and HLA in healthy donors. About the study: From donors who were HLA-typed, an early data release held around 85 million unique TCRs.

Study-level points and caveats: Some TCR beta chains (164 of them) were listed as cytomegalovirus-associated. Analyzed later, association rates of TCRs varied across HLA loci, with DRB1 most and HLA-C fewest. Presence/absence analyses rested on an assumption that sequencing depth was roughly uniform across donors.

This CDR3 is 16 amino acids long. Looked up from germline, CDR1 is MNHEY and CDR2 is SVGAGI. After removal of 2 bases from V and 6 bases from J, the junction contained 7 bases not matched to a gene. The chain recombines TRBV6-5 with TRBJ2-3; 11 bases line up with TRBD2. This receptor was taken from a man over 45 in good health and CMV-seronegative. Sequencing input: PBMCs. CDR3 DNA sequence: TGTGCCAGCAGTTACGGTAGCGGGGGGGGCGGGGATACGCAGTATTTT. Translating gives CASSYGSGGGGDTQYF.